A selection of T cell receptor beta chains follows, all from one sample in a study of blood T cell repertoires in COVID-19. The method was immunoSEQ multiplex PCR; TCRdb's version includes in-frame clones alone and lacks a portion of them. The data hold around 130,000 clones, with approximately 86% observed a single time. The specimen sequenced was PBMCs or T cells enriched from blood (not recorded which). These receptors originate from a woman in her 50s who had recovered from COVID-19. CDR3s include the opening cysteine and the closing phenylalanine or tryptophan. Each record gives: J gene, clone size, D gene, V gene, CDR3 protein, CDR3 DNA. A D gene is named only where the DNA matches it firmly. The size entry is marked missing in some rows and otherwise reads once, few, many or a size class.

j_gene: TRBJ2-5; abundance: -; d_gene: TRBD1; v_gene: TRBV7-6; CDR3aa: CASSWGQGQETQYF; CDR3nt: TGTGCCAGCAGCTGGGGACAGGGCCAAGAGACCCAGTACTTC
j_gene: TRBJ2-7; abundance: -; d_gene: TRBD1; v_gene: TRBV7-2; CDR3aa: CASSLARGFYEQYF; CDR3nt: TGTGCCAGCAGCTTAGCCAGGGGGTTCTACGAGCAGTACTTC
j_gene: TRBJ2-7; abundance: -; d_gene: -; v_gene: TRBV27; CDR3aa: CASKGRLLSYEQYF; CDR3nt: TGTGCCAGCAAAGGCAGGCTACTCTCCTACGAGCAGTACTTC
j_gene: TRBJ2-7; abundance: -; d_gene: TRBD2; v_gene: TRBV7-2; CDR3aa: CASSLGPSAGVYEQYF; CDR3nt: TGTGCCAGCAGCTTAGGGCCGTCGGCGGGGGTCTACGAGCAGTACTTC
j_gene: TRBJ1-1; abundance: -; d_gene: -; v_gene: TRBV9; CDR3aa: CASSVVGMGEGTEAFF; CDR3nt: TGTGCCAGCAGCGTAGTTGGGATGGGTGAGGGCACTGAAGCTTTCTTT
j_gene: TRBJ1-2; abundance: -; d_gene: TRBD1; v_gene: TRBV14; CDR3aa: CASSLLGTGGTF; CDR3nt: TGTGCCAGCAGCCTCCTCGGGACAGGGGGTACCTTC
j_gene: TRBJ2-7; abundance: -; d_gene: -; v_gene: TRBV4-2; CDR3aa: CASSPSLQPDEQYF; CDR3nt: TGTGCCAGCAGCCCCAGCCTACAGCCTGACGAGCAGTACTTC
j_gene: TRBJ1-5; abundance: -; d_gene: TRBD1; v_gene: TRBV6-4; CDR3aa: CASSEGTGGNQPQHF; CDR3nt: TGTGCCAGCAGTGAAGGGACAGGGGGCAATCAGCCCCAGCATTTT
j_gene: TRBJ2-7; abundance: -; d_gene: TRBD1; v_gene: TRBV18; CDR3aa: CASSQGQELYEQYF; CDR3nt: TGTGCCAGCTCACAGGGACAGGAACTATACGAGCAGTACTTC
j_gene: TRBJ1-2; abundance: -; d_gene: -; v_gene: TRBV29-1; CDR3aa: CSVAGVDGYTF; CDR3nt: TGCAGCGTTGCAGGGGTAGATGGCTACACCTTC
j_gene: TRBJ2-5; abundance: -; d_gene: TRBD2; v_gene: TRBV2; CDR3aa: CASSDLAGGETQYF; CDR3nt: TGTGCCAGCAGTGACTTAGCGGGAGGAGAGACCCAGTACTTC
j_gene: TRBJ1-1; abundance: -; d_gene: -; v_gene: TRBV9; CDR3aa: CASSPGVSRNTEAFF; CDR3nt: TGTGCCAGCAGCCCAGGGGTCTCCAGGAACACTGAAGCTTTCTTT
j_gene: TRBJ2-7; abundance: -; d_gene: TRBD1; v_gene: TRBV5-4; CDR3aa: CASSVDRVNHEQYF; CDR3nt: TGTGCCAGCAGCGTCGACAGGGTAAACCACGAGCAGTACTTC
j_gene: TRBJ2-6; abundance: -; d_gene: -; v_gene: TRBV7-9; CDR3aa: CASSLELAGANVLTF; CDR3nt: TGTGCCAGCAGCTTGGAGCTAGCTGGGGCCAACGTCCTGACTTTC
j_gene: TRBJ2-7; abundance: few; d_gene: -; v_gene: TRBV5-6; CDR3aa: CASSLGANYEQYF; CDR3nt: TGTGCCAGCAGCTTGGGGGCAAACTACGAGCAGTACTTC
j_gene: TRBJ2-1; abundance: -; d_gene: TRBD2; v_gene: TRBV5-4; CDR3aa: CASSFSGTAYNEQFF; CDR3nt: TGTGCCAGCAGCTTTAGCGGGACGGCCTACAATGAGCAGTTCTTC
j_gene: TRBJ1-1; abundance: -; d_gene: TRBD1; v_gene: TRBV5-1; CDR3aa: CASSPGQGASNTEAFF; CDR3nt: TGCGCCAGCAGCCCCGGACAGGGGGCCTCGAACACTGAAGCTTTCTTT
j_gene: TRBJ1-6; abundance: -; d_gene: -; v_gene: TRBV6-4; CDR3aa: CASSASQGNNSPLHF; CDR3nt: TGTGCCAGCAGTGCCAGTCAGGGCAATAATTCACCCCTCCACTTT
j_gene: TRBJ2-3; abundance: few; d_gene: TRBD2; v_gene: TRBV9; CDR3aa: CASSVPSGGETDTQYF; CDR3nt: TGTGCCAGCAGCGTACCTAGCGGGGGGGAAACAGATACGCAGTATTTT
j_gene: TRBJ2-3; abundance: -; d_gene: TRBD2; v_gene: TRBV15; CDR3aa: CATSSAGTSGGATQYF; CDR3nt: TGTGCCACCAGCAGTGCAGGGACTAGCGGGGGGGCGACGCAGTATTTT
j_gene: TRBJ2-2; abundance: -; d_gene: TRBD2; v_gene: TRBV3-1/TRBV3-2; CDR3aa: CASSQGPSGANTGELFF; CDR3nt: TGTGCCAGCAGCCAAGGACCGAGCGGGGCGAACACCGGGGAGCTGTTTTTT
j_gene: TRBJ1-3; abundance: -; d_gene: -; v_gene: TRBV3-1/TRBV3-2; CDR3aa: CASSQTTGIGNTIYF; CDR3nt: TGTGCCAGCAGCCAGACCACAGGGATTGGAAACACCATATATTTT
j_gene: TRBJ1-2; abundance: -; d_gene: TRBD1; v_gene: TRBV5-4; CDR3aa: CASSPPGQGIHYGYTF; CDR3nt: TGTGCCAGCAGCCCGCCGGGACAGGGAATACACTATGGCTACACCTTC
j_gene: TRBJ2-1; abundance: -; d_gene: TRBD1; v_gene: TRBV11-2; CDR3aa: CASSLTLTGSRNNEQFF; CDR3nt: TGTGCCAGCAGCTTAACGTTGACAGGGAGTAGGAACAATGAGCAGTTCTTC
j_gene: TRBJ2-2; abundance: -; d_gene: TRBD1; v_gene: TRBV19; CDR3aa: CASRDGTGLVNGLFF; CDR3nt: TGTGCCAGTAGAGACGGGACAGGGCTCGTAAATGGGCTGTTTTTT
j_gene: TRBJ2-1; abundance: -; d_gene: TRBD1; v_gene: TRBV7-9; CDR3aa: CASLQYRGHMYNEQFF; CDR3nt: TGTGCCAGCCTTCAGTACAGGGGGCATATGTACAATGAGCAGTTCTTC
j_gene: TRBJ1-1; abundance: few; d_gene: -; v_gene: TRBV7-9; CDR3aa: CASSPTAGLSDTEAFF; CDR3nt: TGTGCCAGCAGCCCCACGGCAGGGTTGAGCGACACTGAAGCTTTCTTT
j_gene: TRBJ2-5; abundance: -; d_gene: -; v_gene: TRBV6-5; CDR3aa: CASSYSGRGIGETQYF; CDR3nt: TGTGCCAGCAGTTACTCAGGCAGGGGAATCGGTGAGACCCAGTACTTC
j_gene: TRBJ2-3; abundance: -; d_gene: TRBD2; v_gene: TRBV7-2; CDR3aa: CASSLAPGLATQYF; CDR3nt: TGTGCCAGCAGCTTAGCCCCGGGACTAGCAACGCAGTATTTT
j_gene: TRBJ1-5; abundance: -; d_gene: -; v_gene: TRBV4-1; CDR3aa: CASSQGELGNQPQHF; CDR3nt: TGCGCCAGCAGCCAAGGAGAGCTGGGCAATCAGCCCCAGCATTTT
j_gene: TRBJ1-1; abundance: -; d_gene: -; v_gene: TRBV2; CDR3aa: CASSLGNTGVMNTEAFF; CDR3nt: TGTGCCAGCAGTCTTGGAAACACAGGCGTTATGAACACTGAAGCTTTCTTT
j_gene: TRBJ1-3; abundance: -; d_gene: -; v_gene: TRBV5-8; CDR3aa: CASSSSGVAGNTIYF; CDR3nt: TGTGCCAGCAGCTCCTCAGGGGTAGCAGGAAACACCATATATTTT
j_gene: TRBJ2-2; abundance: -; d_gene: -; v_gene: TRBV11-3; CDR3aa: CASSLGVGSANTGELFF; CDR3nt: TGTGCCAGCAGCTTAGGTGTCGGCAGCGCGAACACCGGGGAGCTGTTTTTT
j_gene: TRBJ2-3; abundance: -; d_gene: -; v_gene: TRBV4-1; CDR3aa: CASSQVYSDTQYF; CDR3nt: TGCGCCAGCAGCCAAGTCTACTCAGATACGCAGTATTTT
j_gene: TRBJ1-2; abundance: -; d_gene: TRBD1; v_gene: TRBV27; CDR3aa: CASSLRRTGAGLNYGYTF; CDR3nt: TGTGCCAGCAGTTTACGACGGACAGGGGCCGGATTAAACTATGGCTACACCTTC